This T cell receptor beta chain was sequenced during a study of blood T cell repertoires in COVID-19. Study-level background: COVID-19 samples from acute and convalescent phases originated in the United States, Italy and Spain.

Followed longitudinally, the Seattle patients had been enrolled during active infection. The CDR3 is 15 residues long. CDR1 is SGHVS, CDR2 FQNEAQ, per germline. Trimming took 5 bases from V and 5 from J, leaving 15 bases between them. TCRdb keeps only in-frame clones here, not all; method: immunoSEQ multiplex PCR. The sample shows 250,000 or so clones, approximately 89% of them seen only once. This receptor was taken from a woman in her twenties or thirties with COVID-19, enrolled during active disease. Specimen: peripheral blood. The chain joins TRBV7-8 to TRBJ1-4; D ambiguous. CDR3 in amino acids: CASSVTEVQNEKLFF. CDR3 bases: TGTGCCAGCAGCGTAACAGAAGTCCAAAATGAAAAACTGTTTTTT. The whole variable domain, remainder taken from reference TRBV7-8 and TRBJ1-4, is GAGVSQSPRYKVAKRGQDVALRCDPISGHVSLFWYQQALGQGPEFLTYFQNEAQLDKSGLPSDRFFAERPEGSVSTLKIQRTQQEDSAVYLCASSVTEVQNEKLFFGSGTQLSVL.